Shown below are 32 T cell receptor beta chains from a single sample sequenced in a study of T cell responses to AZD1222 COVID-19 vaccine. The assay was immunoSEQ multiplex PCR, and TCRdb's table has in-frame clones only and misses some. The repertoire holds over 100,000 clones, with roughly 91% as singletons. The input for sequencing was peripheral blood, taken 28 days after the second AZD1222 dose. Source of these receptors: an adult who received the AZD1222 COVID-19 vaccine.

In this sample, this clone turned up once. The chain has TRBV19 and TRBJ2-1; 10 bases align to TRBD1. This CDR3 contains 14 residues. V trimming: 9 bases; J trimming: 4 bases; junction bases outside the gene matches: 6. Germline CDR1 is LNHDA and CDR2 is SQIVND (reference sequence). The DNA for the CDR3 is TGTGCCAGCAGCGGGACAGGGGCTTACAATGAGCAGTTCTTC. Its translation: CASSGTGAYNEQFF. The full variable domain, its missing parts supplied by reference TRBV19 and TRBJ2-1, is DGGITQSPKYLFRKEGQNVTLSCEQNLNHDAMYWYRQDPGQGLRLIYYSQIVNDFQKGDIAEGYSVSREKKESFPLTVTSAQKNPTAFYLCASSGTGAYNEQFFGPGTRLTVL.

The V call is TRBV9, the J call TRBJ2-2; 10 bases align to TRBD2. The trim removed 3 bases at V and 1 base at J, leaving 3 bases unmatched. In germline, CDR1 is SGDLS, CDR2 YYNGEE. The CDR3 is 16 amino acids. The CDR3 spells CASSASGRGNTGELFF. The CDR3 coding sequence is TGTGCCAGCAGCGCGAGCGGGAGGGGGAACACCGGGGAGCTGTTTTTT.

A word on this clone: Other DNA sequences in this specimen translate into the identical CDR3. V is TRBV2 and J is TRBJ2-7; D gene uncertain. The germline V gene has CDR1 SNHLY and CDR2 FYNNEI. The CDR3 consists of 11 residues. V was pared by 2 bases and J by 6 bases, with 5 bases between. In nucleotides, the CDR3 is TGTGCCAGCAGTGAACGGCGCGAGCAGTACTTC. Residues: CASSERREQYF.

The DNA of the CDR3 is TGTGCCAGCAGCCCGAACCATAGCGGGAGGGGAGAGACCCAGTACTTC. Amino acid sequence: CASSPNHSGRGETQYF. The J gene is TRBJ2-5, the V gene TRBV3-1 (or the pseudogene TRBV3-2), with TRBD2 matching over 11 bases. The V and J ends lost 4 bases and 4 bases, in that order; junction bases with no gene match: 8. Germline CDR1 reads LGHDT; CDR2 reads YNNKEL (reference sequence). CDR3 length equals 16 residues.

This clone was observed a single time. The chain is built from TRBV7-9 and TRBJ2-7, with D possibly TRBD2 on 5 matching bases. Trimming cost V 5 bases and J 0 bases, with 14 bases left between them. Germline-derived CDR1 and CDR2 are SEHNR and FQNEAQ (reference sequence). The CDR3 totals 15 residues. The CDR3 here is CASSHRSGSSYEQYF. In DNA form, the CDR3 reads TGTGCCAGCAGCCACCGAAGCGGAAGCTCCTACGAGCAGTACTTC.

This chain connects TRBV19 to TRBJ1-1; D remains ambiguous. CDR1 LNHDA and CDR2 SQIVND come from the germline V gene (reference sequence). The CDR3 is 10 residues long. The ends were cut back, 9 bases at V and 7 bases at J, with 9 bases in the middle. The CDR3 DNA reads TGTGCCAGCCGCGACGGTGAAGCTTTCTTT. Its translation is CASRDGEAFF. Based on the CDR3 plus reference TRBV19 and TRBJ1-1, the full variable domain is DGGITQSPKYLFRKEGQNVTLSCEQNLNHDAMYWYRQDPGQGLRLIYYSQIVNDFQKGDIAEGYSVSREKKESFPLTVTSAQKNPTAFYLCASRDGEAFFGQGTRLTVV.

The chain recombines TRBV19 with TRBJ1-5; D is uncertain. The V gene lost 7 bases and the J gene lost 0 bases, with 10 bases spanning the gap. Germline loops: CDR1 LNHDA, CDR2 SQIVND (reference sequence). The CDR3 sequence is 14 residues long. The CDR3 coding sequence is TGTGCCAGTAACGGCGGGGTTAGCAATCAGCCCCAGCATTTT. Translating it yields CASNGGVSNQPQHF.

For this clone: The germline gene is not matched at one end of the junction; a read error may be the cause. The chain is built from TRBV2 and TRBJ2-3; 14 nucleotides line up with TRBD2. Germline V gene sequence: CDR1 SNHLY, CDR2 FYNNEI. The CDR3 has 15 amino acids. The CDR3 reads CASSDQGLAGDSQYF. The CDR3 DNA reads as TGTGCCAGCAGTGATCAGGGACTAGCGGGAGATTCGCAGTATTTT.

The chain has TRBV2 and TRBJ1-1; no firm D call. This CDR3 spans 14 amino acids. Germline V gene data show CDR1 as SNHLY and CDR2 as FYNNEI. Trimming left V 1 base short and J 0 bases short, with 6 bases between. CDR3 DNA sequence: TGTGCCAGCAGTGAAGAACCTTTGAACACTGAAGCTTTCTTT. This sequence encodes CASSEEPLNTEAFF.

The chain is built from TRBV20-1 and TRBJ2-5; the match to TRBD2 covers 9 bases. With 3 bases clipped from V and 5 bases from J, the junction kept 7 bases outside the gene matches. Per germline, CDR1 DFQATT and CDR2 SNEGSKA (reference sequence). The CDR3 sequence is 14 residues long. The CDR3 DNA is TGCAGTGCTAGTTTACTAGCGGGCGATGAGACCCAGTACTTC. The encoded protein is CSASLLAGDETQYF.

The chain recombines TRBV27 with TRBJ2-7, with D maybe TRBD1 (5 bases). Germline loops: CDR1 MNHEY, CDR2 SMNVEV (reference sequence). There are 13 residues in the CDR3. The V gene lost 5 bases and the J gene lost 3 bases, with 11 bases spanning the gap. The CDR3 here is CASSLREGYEQYF. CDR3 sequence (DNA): TGTGCCAGCAGTCTCAGGGAAGGCTACGAGCAGTACTTC.

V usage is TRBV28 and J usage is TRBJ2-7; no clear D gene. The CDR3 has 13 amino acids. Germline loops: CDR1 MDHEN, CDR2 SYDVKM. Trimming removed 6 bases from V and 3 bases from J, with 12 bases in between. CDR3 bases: TGTGCCAGCAGGGAGAAACAGATCTACGAGCAGTACTTC. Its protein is CASREKQIYEQYF.

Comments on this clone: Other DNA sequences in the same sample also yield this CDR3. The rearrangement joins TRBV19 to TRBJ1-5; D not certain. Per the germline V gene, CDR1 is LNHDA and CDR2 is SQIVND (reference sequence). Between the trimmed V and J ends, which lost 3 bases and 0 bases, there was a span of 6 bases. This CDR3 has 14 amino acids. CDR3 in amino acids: CASSIQDSNQPQHF. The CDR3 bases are TGTGCCAGTAGTATCCAGGATAGCAATCAGCCCCAGCATTTT. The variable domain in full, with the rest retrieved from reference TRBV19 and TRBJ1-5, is DGGITQSPKYLFRKEGQNVTLSCEQNLNHDAMYWYRQDPGQGLRLIYYSQIVNDFQKGDIAEGYSVSREKKESFPLTVTSAQKNPTAFYLCASSIQDSNQPQHFGDGTRLSIL.

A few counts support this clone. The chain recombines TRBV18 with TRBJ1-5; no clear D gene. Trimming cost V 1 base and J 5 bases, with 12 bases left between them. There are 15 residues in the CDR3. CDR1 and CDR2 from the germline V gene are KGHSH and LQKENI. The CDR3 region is CASSPQGGDYQPQHF. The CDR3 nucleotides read TGTGCCAGCTCACCACAGGGTGGAGATTATCAGCCCCAGCATTTT.

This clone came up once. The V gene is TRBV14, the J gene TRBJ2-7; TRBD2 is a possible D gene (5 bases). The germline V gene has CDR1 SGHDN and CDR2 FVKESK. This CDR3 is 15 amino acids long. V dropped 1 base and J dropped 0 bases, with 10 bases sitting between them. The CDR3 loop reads CASSQVSVSSYEQYF. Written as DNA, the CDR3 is TGTGCCAGCAGCCAAGTTAGCGTTTCCTCCTACGAGCAGTACTTC.

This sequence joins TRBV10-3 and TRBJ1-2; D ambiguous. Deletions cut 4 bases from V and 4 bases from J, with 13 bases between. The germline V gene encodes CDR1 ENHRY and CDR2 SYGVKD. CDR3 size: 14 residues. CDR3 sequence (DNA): TGTGCCATCAGTGTGTCGGGGATGGCCTATGGCTACACCTTC. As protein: CAISVSGMAYGYTF.

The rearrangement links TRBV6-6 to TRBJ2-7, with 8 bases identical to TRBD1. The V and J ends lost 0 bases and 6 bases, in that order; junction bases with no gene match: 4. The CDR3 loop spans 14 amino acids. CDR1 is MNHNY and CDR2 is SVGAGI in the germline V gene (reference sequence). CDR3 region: CASSYSNTGGEQYF. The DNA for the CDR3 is TGTGCCAGCAGTTACTCGAACACAGGGGGCGAGCAGTACTTC.

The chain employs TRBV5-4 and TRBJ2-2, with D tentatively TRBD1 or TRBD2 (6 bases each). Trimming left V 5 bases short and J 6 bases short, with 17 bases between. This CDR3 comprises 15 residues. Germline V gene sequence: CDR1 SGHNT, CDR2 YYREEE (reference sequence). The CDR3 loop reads CASSLPGAASGELFF. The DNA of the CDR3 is TGTGCCAGCAGTCTACCGGGGGCGGCGTCCGGGGAGCTGTTTTTT.

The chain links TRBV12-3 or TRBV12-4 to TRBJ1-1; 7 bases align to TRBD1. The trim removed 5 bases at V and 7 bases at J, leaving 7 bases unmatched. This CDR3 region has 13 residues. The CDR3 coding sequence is TGTGCCAGCAGTCCCTACGGGGACAGTGAAGCTTTCTTT. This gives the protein CASSPYGDSEAFF.

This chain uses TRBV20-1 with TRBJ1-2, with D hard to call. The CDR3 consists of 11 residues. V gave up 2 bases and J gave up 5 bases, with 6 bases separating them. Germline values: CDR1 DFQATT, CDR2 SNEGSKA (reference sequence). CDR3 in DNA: TGCAGTGCTAGAAAACAGTATGGCTACACCTTC. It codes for CSARKQYGYTF.

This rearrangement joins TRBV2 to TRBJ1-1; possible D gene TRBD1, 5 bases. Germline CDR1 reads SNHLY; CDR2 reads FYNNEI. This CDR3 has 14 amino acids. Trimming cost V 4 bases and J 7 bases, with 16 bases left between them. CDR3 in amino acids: CASSAGQGLIEAFF. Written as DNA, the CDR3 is TGTGCCAGCAGTGCAGGTCAGGGACTAATTGAAGCTTTCTTT.

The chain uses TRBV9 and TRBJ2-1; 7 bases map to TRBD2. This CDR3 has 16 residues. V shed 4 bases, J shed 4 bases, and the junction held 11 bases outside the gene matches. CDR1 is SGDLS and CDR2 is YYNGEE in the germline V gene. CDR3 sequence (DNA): TGTGCCAGCAGCCCCCGTAGGGGCGGGAGTTACAATGAGCAGTTCTTC. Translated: CASSPRRGGSYNEQFF.

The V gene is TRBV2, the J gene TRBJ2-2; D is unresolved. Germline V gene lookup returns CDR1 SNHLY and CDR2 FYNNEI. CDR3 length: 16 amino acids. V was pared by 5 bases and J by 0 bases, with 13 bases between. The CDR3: CASSIFGGTNTGELFF. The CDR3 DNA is TGTGCCAGCAGTATCTTCGGCGGAACGAACACCGGGGAGCTGTTTTTT.

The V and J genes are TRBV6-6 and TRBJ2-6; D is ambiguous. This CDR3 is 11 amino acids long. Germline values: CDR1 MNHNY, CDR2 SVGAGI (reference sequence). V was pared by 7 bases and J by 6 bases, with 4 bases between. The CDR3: CASTAANVLTF. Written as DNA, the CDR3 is TGTGCCAGCACGGCGGCCAACGTCCTGACTTTC.

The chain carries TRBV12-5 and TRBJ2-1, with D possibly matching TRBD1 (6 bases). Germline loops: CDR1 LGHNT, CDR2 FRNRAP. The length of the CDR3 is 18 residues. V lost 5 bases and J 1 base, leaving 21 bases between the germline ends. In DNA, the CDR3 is TGTGCTAGTGGTCAACCGACAGGTCCGGTAGTATCCTACAATGAGCAGTTCTTC. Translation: CASGQPTGPVVSYNEQFF.

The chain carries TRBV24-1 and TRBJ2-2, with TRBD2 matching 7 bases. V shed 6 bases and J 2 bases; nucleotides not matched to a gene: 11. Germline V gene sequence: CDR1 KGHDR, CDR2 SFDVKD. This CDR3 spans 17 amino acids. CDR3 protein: CATSPPLAKINTGELFF. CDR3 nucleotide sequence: TGTGCCACCAGTCCACCACTAGCGAAGATTAACACCGGGGAGCTGTTTTTT.

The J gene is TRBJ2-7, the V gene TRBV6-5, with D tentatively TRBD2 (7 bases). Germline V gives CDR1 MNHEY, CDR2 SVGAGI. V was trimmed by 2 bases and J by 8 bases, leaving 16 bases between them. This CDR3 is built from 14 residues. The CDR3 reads CASSYVGGATKQYF. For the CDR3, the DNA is TGTGCCAGCAGTTACGTTGGGGGGGCTACGAAGCAGTACTTC.

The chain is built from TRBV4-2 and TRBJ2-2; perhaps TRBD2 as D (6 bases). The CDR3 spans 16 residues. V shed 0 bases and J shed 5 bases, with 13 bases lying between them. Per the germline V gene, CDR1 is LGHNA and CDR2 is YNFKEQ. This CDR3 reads CASSQDGGTGTGELFF. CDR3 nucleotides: TGTGCCAGCAGCCAAGATGGGGGGACTGGAACCGGGGAGCTGTTTTTT.

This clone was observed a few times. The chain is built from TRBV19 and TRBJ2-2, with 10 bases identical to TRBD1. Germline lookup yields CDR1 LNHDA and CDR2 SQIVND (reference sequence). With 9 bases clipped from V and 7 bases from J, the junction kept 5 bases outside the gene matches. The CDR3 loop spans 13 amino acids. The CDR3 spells CASWTGGDGELFF. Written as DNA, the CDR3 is TGTGCCAGCTGGACAGGGGGGGACGGGGAGCTGTTTTTT.

CDR3 region: CASSLQGSGANVLTF. Written as DNA, the CDR3 is TGTGCCAGCAGCCTACAGGGGTCTGGGGCCAACGTCCTGACTTTC. The gene calls are TRBV3-1 (or the pseudogene TRBV3-2) and TRBJ2-6, with 7 bases identical to TRBD1. With 4 bases clipped from V and 1 base from J, the junction kept 1 base outside the gene matches. CDR3 length: 15 amino acids. Germline V gene lookup returns CDR1 LGHDT and CDR2 YNNKEL (reference sequence).

This chain's CDR3 is CASTALSGEGTDNEKLFF. The CDR3 nucleotides read TGTGCCAGCACCGCCCTGTCCGGGGAGGGGACGGATAATGAAAAACTGTTTTTT. This rearrangement joins TRBV7-4 to TRBJ1-4, with a possible D match to TRBD1 (5 bases). CDR3 length: 18 residues. Trimming took off 7 bases at V and 4 bases at J, with 25 bases between the two ends. Looked up from germline, CDR1 is SGHVT and CDR2 is SQSDAQ.

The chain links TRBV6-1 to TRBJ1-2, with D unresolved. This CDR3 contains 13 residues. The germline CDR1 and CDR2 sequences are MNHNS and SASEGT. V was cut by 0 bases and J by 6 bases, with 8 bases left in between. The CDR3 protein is CASSEATGNGYTF. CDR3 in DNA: TGTGCCAGCAGTGAAGCAACGGGTAATGGCTACACCTTC.